The T cell receptor beta chain described here comes from a study of T cell responses to AZD1222 COVID-19 vaccine. V lost 4 bases, J lost 1 base, and 11 bases lay in between. The length of the CDR3 is 14 residues. Germline V gives CDR1 SNHLY, CDR2 FYNNEI. Profiling relied on immunoSEQ multiplex PCR, and the TCRdb table lists in-frame clones only, not all of them. The sample holds 80,000 or so clones, about 90% seen once. The chain employs TRBV2 and TRBJ2-7; a possible D gene is TRBD2 (5 bases). This receptor was identified in an adult in good health. Sequencing was performed on peripheral blood, taken on day 0 of MenACWY control vaccination. In DNA, the CDR3 is TGTGCCAGCAGTGTAAGCGAGGGATCCTACGAGCAGTACTTC. This translates into CASSVSEGSYEQYF.